The clone carrying this T cell receptor (beta chain) was detected once. The V gene lost 0 bases and the J gene lost 2 bases, with 8 bases spanning the gap. This CDR3 has 14 amino acids. The V gene's germline CDR1 is SEHNR and CDR2 FQNEAQ (reference sequence). This sample is drawn from a study of blood T cell repertoires in COVID-19. The assay was immunoSEQ multiplex PCR, and TCRdb's table has in-frame clones only and misses some. The table has 55,000 or so clones, almost 90% seen once. The gene calls are TRBV7-9 and TRBJ2-7; perhaps TRBD1 as D (6 bases). The sequencing sample was made of peripheral blood. The clonotype comes from a man in his fifties or sixties with active COVID-19. Here the CDR3 reads CASSLAAGAYEQYF. CDR3 coding DNA: TGTGCCAGCAGCTTAGCGGCAGGGGCCTACGAGCAGTACTTC.